Detailed here is one T cell receptor (beta chain). Its antigen is unknown. Base qualities are not recorded, but no much larger clone differs from it by a single base. Measured from the cysteine to the phenylalanine, the CDR3 is 18 residues long. The entry retains the CDR3 DNA only, 54 bases that are in frame from base 1. CDR1 and CDR2 are read off the germline V gene (reference sequence) as LNHDA and SQIVND. Trimming takes 3 bases off V and 0 bases off J; junction bases not matched to a gene: 5. These data are taken from a study of blood T cell repertoires in COVID-19 (dated by TCRdb to about 2020). A note on the overall study: Samples from collaborators originated in the United States, Italy and Spain and spanned both the acute and convalescent phases of COVID-19. The prospective study material was composed of cDNA or gDNA derived from T cells, B-cell-depleted T cells, or PBMCs. Deeply sampled blood TCRbeta repertoires from subjects exposed to, actively infected with, or recovered from COVID-19 were included in the dataset. The repertoires were released in a freely available public database intended as a resource for research on the immune response to SARS-CoV-2. Samples were obtained from the ongoing ImmuneRACE study (first 160 participants) and from 1,254 subjects provided by 6 global collaborators. The sample metadata nearly always contained a de-identified subject ID, COVID-19 status, age in years and sex. Where available, HLA class I and class II types were taken from metadata supplied by the sample provider and were not determined by assay-based typing.

Paper-wide results and their limitations: The amount of clinical and demographic metadata varied by source and participant and was provided uncurated.

TCRbeta CDR3 regions were amplified from genomic DNA by means of the immunoSEQ Assay, a bias-controlled multiplex PCR. The paper's processing steps were these. The number of nucleated cells in each sample was estimated from the amplification of reference gene primers within the assay. To quantify the absolute abundance of each unique TCRbeta CDR3 rearrangement, sequence reads were collapsed and filtered. For each sample, productive Simpson clonality was calculated as the square root of Simpson's diversity index over productive rearrangements. TCRdb's version of the immuneACCESS table is confined to in-frame rearrangements and falls short of the full clone set. An unresolved V gene accounts for under half of the shortfall where checked; the remainder is of unknown origin. V and J calls plus clone size are reproduced from that table; the DNA served to infer D and trimming. Counted in this sample were some 350,000 clones; about 90% of them appeared once. The ten largest clones represent approximately 3% of the sample.

One collaborating source in Seattle enrolled patients during active infection and followed them longitudinally through the course of disease. Whole blood was collected in K2EDTA tubes by collaborating institutions according to the institutions' own protocols. For TCRbeta analysis, collaborators shipped samples as frozen whole blood, isolated PBMCs, or DNA extracted from either of those sample types. The sequence is built from TRBV19 and TRBJ2-2; 12 central bases correspond to TRBD2. The sample was peripheral blood. The sequence derives from a woman aged 25 to 45 with COVID-19, enrolled during active disease. The CDR3 protein is CASSMGGLAGSNTGELFF. The DNA reads as follows: TGTGCCAGTAGTATGGGTGGACTAGCGGGATCGAACACCGGGGAGCTGTTTTTT. This CDR3, with the reference TRBV19 and TRBJ2-2 proteins standing in past its ends, gives the full variable domain DGGITQSPKYLFRKEGQNVTLSCEQNLNHDAMYWYRQDPGQGLRLIYYSQIVNDFQKGDIAEGYSVSREKKESFPLTVTSAQKNPTAFYLCASSMGGLAGSNTGELFFGEGSRLTVL.